This TCR beta chain was observed in a study of T cell changes during pregnancy in multiple sclerosis. The protocol was immunoSEQ multiplex PCR, while the TCRdb copy is restricted to in-frame clones and leaves out a portion. Of 95,000 to 150,000 clones listed, 80% to 95% were seen once; the top ten hold roughly 6%. This CDR3 is built from 15 residues. Losses at the gene ends were 1 base for V and 3 bases for J; bases not matched to a gene: 6. Germline CDR1 SGHVS, CDR2 FQNEAQ. The receptor's source is a female donor with multiple sclerosis, enrolled in a pregnancy study. The sample consisted of peripheral blood, taken before pregnancy. The V and J genes are TRBV7-8 and TRBJ2-7, with 7 nucleotides matching TRBD1. CDR3 nucleotides: TGTGCCAGCAGCTTAGGGGGGACAGACTTCTACGAGCAGTACTTC. It specifies CASSLGGTDFYEQYF.